This T cell receptor (beta chain) comes out of a study of human T cells and chemical hapten exposure. Study-wide context: Weekly diphenylcyclopropenone doses were given to patients' scalps across the approximately 24-week study. Upper-back patches of 0.01% DPC were read at 6 days.

The junction had 12 bases not matched to a gene; V was cut back by 4 bases and J by 6 bases. Looked up from germline, CDR1 is SEHNR and CDR2 is FQNEAQ (reference sequence). The CDR3 has 17 amino acids. The time point: pre-sensitization, week 0. Treatment described: therapeutic diphenylcyclopropenone sensitization with weekly scalp DPC. The authors' total RNA extraction used unfractionated whole blood. The sample holds many counts of this clonotype. The antigen remains undetermined. TCRdb re-analysed the RACE reads in MiXCR, keeping a single row per CDR3 protein. The table has tens of thousands of distinct CDR3 sequences, less than 15% seen once; the top ten hold around 1.9%. General study findings and limits: Each of the donors had alopecia, so their immune responses may not resemble those of healthy people.

The sequence was collected from a woman between 35 and 50 years old with alopecia areata. Some clones in this sample may be carry-over from other donors' samples. The J gene is TRBJ2-1, the V gene TRBV7-9, with 10 positions matching TRBD2. The sample was whole blood, taken in connection with sensitization to the hapten diphenylcyclopropenone (DPC). Written as DNA, the CDR3 is TGTGCCAGCAGCTCCCGAGGGGGGGTAGCGGGAGGCAATGAGCAGTTCTTC. It codes for CASSSRGGVAGGNEQFF.